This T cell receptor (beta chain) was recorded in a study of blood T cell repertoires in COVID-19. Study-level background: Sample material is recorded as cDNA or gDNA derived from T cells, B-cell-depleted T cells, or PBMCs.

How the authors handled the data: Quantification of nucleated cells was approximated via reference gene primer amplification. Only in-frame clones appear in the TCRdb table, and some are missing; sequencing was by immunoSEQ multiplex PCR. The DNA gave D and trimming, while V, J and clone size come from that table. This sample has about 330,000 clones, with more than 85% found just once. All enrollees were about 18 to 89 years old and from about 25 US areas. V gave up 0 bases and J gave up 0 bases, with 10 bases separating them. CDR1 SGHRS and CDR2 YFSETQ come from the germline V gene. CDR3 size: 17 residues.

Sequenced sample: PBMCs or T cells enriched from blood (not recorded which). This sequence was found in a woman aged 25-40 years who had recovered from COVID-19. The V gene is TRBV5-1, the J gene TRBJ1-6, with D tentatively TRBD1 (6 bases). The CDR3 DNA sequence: TGCGCCAGCAGCTTGGGGACAGTAAGCTCCTATAATTCACCCCTCCACTTT. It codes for CASSLGTVSSYNSPLHF.